A selection of T cell receptor beta chains follows, all from one sample in a study of blood T cell repertoires in COVID-19. Sequencing used immunoSEQ multiplex PCR; TCRdb keeps in-frame clones, though not all of them. Altogether 130,000 to 150,000 clones are present, roughly 88% being singletons, with the ten largest covering approximately 1.5%. The sequencing sample was made of peripheral blood. These receptors all come from a woman aged 50 to 60 with acute or convalescent COVID-19. Both conserved end residues are trimmed from each CDR3.

v_call	j_call	cdr3_aa
TRBV2	TRBJ1-5	ASSGNNQPQH
TRBV18	TRBJ1-2	ASSPPSGQANYGYT
TRBV10-2	TRBJ1-1	ASRAGTPNTEAF
TRBV6-5	TRBJ2-7	ASSYGTESAYEQY
TRBV7-7	TRBJ2-1	ASSPITGTLYNEQF
TRBV28	TRBJ2-7	ASSMTYYAGQY
TRBV6-5	TRBJ2-5	ASRTRRGVQETQY
TRBV7-3	TRBJ2-1	ASSSTRGDEQF
TRBV11-3	TRBJ2-2	ASSSLRGAGTSNTGELF
TRBV27	TRBJ1-4	ASGLYTGDEKLF
TRBV7-9	TRBJ1-1	ASSLVGTLNTEAF
TRBV18	TRBJ1-1	ASSPDRVIIEAF
TRBV4-2	TRBJ2-1	ASSQVVGASDHNEQF
TRBV28	TRBJ1-2	ASTWGEYGYT
TRBV10-3	TRBJ2-3	AISESPTGINTDTQY
TRBV10-3	TRBJ2-7	AISTAGLTYEQY
TRBV7-2	TRBJ1-3	ASSPSTALPGNTIY
TRBV10-2	TRBJ1-1	ASSAQANTEAF
TRBV6-5	TRBJ1-2	ASSYSISSPYGYT
TRBV4-1	TRBJ1-2	ASSQDMAASYYGYT
TRBV11-2	TRBJ2-3	ASSRAGEMDTQY
TRBV15	TRBJ2-1	ATSRDLAGNNEQF
TRBV7-9	TRBJ1-6	ASSAGLLSPLH
TRBV2	TRBJ1-5	ASSPIQGSEPQH
TRBV27	TRBJ2-7	ASSPLAGGATIEQY
TRBV30	TRBJ1-5	AWSVLQGYQPQH
TRBV6-5	TRBJ1-5	ASANRNQPQH
TRBV2	TRBJ1-3	ASSAPDNSGNTIY
TRBV29-1	TRBJ1-4	SVRPGGALEGEKLF
TRBV4-2	TRBJ2-5	ASSQYRGETQY
TRBV6-5	TRBJ1-2	ASSLQGSDGYT
TRBV7-9	TRBJ1-6	ASSLSQASPSPLH
TRBV6-1	TRBJ1-5	ASSEYPGNQPQH
TRBV29-1	TRBJ1-1	SVENSQGATEAF
TRBV4-1	TRBJ2-1	ASSQVRDEQF
TRBV5-4	TRBJ2-3	ASSPTGVLTDTQY
TRBV2	TRBJ1-1	ASSVGHGNTEAF
TRBV4-2	TRBJ2-7	ASSQATSNEQY
TRBV27	TRBJ1-1	ASSLQGLNTEAF
TRBV11-3	TRBJ2-2	ASSLGQNTGELF
TRBV2	TRBJ2-1	ASSADRSSYNEQF
TRBV29-1	TRBJ1-1	SHQSGLRAEAF
TRBV9	TRBJ1-1	ASSMHRDRPVTEAF
TRBV5-1	TRBJ2-1	ASSFAGPNEQF
TRBV9	TRBJ1-2	ASSVAPGVASYGYT
TRBV5-1	TRBJ1-1	ASSFIKTGGTYTEAF
TRBV6-5	TRBJ2-3	ASQGGVGTDTQY
TRBV5-1	TRBJ2-2	ASSLDQVYTGELF
TRBV20-1	TRBJ2-3	SASIMGQGTDTQY
TRBV29-1	TRBJ1-1	SVERQANTEAF
TRBV29-1	TRBJ2-5	SSYLTGRGETQY